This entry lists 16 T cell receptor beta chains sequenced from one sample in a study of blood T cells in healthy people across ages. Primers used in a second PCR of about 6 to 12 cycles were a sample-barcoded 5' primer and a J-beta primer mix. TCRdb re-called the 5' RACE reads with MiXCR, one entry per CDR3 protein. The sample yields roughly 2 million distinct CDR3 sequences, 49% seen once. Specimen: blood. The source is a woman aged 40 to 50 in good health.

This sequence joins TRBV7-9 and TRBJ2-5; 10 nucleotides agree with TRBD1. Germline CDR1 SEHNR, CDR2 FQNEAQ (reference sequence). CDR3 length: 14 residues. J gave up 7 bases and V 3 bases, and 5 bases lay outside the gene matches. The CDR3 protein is CASSFGQGVGTQYF. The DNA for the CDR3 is TGTGCCAGCAGCTTCGGACAGGGGGTGGGGACCCAGTACTTC.

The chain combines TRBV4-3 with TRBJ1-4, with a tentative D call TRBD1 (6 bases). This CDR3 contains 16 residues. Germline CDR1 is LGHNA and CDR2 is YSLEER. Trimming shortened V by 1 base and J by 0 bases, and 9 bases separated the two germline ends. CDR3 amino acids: CASSQVKGATNEKLFF. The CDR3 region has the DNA TGCGCCAGCAGCCAAGTAAAGGGGGCAACTAATGAAAAACTGTTTTTT.

The CDR3 spells CASSPARTGNEQYF. The DNA for the CDR3 is TGTGCCAGCTCACCAGCTCGAACAGGGAACGAGCAGTACTTC. The rearrangement joins TRBV18 to TRBJ2-7; TRBD1 might be the D (6 bases). Trimming shortened V by 2 bases and J by 5 bases, and 13 bases separated the two germline ends. The CDR3 is 14 residues long. CDR1 is KGHSH and CDR2 is LQKENI in the germline V gene.

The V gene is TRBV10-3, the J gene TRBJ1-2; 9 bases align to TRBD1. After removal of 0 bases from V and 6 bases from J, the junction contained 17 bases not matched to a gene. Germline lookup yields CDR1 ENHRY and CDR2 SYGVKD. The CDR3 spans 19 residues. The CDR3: CAISESVGKDRGDLNGYTF. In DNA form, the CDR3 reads TGTGCCATCAGTGAGTCGGTGGGGAAGGACAGGGGAGACCTTAATGGCTACACCTTC.

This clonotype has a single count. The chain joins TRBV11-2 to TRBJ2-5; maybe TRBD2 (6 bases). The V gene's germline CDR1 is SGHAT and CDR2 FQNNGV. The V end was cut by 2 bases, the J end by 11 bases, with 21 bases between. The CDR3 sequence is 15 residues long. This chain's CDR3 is CASSLQGGTDYEQYF. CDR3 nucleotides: TGTGCCAGCAGCTTACAGGGCGGGACTGACTATGAGCAGTACTTC.

In DNA form, the CDR3 reads TGTGCCAGCAGTTACATTGCCTATGGCTACACCTTC. It encodes CASSYIAYGYTF. V usage is TRBV6-2 or TRBV6-3 and J usage is TRBJ1-2, with D unclear. Germline V gene sequence: CDR1 MNHEY, CDR2 SVGEGT. This CDR3 contains 12 residues. The V end lost 2 bases, the J end lost 4 bases, and 5 bases lay between the germline ends.

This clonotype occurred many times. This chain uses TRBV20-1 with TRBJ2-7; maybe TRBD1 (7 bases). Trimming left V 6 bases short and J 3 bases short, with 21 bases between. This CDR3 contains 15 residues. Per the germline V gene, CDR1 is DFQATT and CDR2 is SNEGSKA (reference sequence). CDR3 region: CSARGFEGAFYEQYF. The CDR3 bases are TGCAGTGCCCGGGGGTTTGAGGGGGCGTTCTACGAGCAGTACTTC.

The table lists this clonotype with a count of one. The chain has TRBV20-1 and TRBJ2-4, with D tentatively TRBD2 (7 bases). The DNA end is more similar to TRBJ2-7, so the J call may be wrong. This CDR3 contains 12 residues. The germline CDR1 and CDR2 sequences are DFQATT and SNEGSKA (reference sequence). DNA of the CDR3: TGCAGTGCTACGGGGGGCGGCTACGAGCAGTACTTC. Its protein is CSATGGGYEQYF.

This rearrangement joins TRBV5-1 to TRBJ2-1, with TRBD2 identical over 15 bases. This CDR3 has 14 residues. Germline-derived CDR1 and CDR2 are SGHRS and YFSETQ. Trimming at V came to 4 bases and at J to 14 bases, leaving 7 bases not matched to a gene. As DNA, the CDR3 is TGCGCCAGCAGCGGCGGACTAGCGGGGGGGCGTGAGTTCTTC. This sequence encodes CASSGGLAGGREFF.

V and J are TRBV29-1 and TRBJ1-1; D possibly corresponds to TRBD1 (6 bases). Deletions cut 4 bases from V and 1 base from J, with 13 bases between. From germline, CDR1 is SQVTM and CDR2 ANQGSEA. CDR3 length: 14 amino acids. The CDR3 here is CSVGTQGTNTEAFF. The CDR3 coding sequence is TGCAGCGTTGGTACACAGGGCACGAACACTGAAGCTTTCTTT.

The DNA of the CDR3 is TGCGCCAGCAGCTTGGGCAGTTCAGGGGGGGCAGATACGCAGTATTTT. The encoded protein is CASSLGSSGGADTQYF. This rearrangement joins TRBV5-1 to TRBJ2-3; either TRBD1 or TRBD2 may fit D (7 bases each). Per germline, CDR1 SGHRS and CDR2 YFSETQ. CDR3 length: 16 amino acids. V gave up 0 bases and J gave up 4 bases, with 15 bases separating them. The full variable domain, its missing parts supplied by reference TRBV5-1 and TRBJ2-3, is KAGVTQTPRYLIKTRGQQVTLSCSPISGHRSVSWYQQTPGQGLQFLFEYFSETQRNKGNFPGRFSGRQFSNSRSEMNVSTLELGDSALYLCASSLGSSGGADTQYFGPGTRLTVL.

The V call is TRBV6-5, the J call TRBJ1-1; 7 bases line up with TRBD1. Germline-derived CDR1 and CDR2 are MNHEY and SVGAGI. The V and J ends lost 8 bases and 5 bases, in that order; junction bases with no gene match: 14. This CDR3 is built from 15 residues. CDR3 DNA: TGTGCCAGCCAAACCTCCGGGACAGTTGCAACTGAAGCTTTCTTT. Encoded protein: CASQTSGTVATEAFF.

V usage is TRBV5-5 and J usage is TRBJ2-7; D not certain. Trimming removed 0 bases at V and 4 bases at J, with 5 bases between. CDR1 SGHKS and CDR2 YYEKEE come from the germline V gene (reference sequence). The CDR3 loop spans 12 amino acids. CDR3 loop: CASSLEEYEQYF. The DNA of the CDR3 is TGTGCCAGCAGCTTGGAGGAATACGAGCAGTACTTC.

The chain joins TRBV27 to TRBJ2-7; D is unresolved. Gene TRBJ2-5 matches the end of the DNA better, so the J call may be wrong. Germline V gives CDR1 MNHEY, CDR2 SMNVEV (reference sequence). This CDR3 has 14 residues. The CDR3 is CASSLTGWRETQYF. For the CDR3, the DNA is TGTGCCAGCAGTTTAACCGGCTGGCGGGAGACCCAGTACTTC.

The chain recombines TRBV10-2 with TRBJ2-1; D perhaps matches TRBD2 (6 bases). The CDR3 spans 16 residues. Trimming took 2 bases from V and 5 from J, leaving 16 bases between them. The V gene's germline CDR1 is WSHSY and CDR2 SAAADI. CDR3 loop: CASSEGWRGGHNEQFF. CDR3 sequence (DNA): TGCGCCAGCAGTGAGGGGTGGCGGGGCGGGCACAATGAGCAGTTCTTC.

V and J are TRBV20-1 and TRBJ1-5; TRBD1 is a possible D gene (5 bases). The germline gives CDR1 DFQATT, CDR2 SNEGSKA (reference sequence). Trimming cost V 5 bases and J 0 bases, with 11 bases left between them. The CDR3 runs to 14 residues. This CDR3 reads CSAVRDRSNQPQHF. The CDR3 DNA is TGCAGTGCTGTCCGGGACCGTAGCAATCAGCCCCAGCATTTT.